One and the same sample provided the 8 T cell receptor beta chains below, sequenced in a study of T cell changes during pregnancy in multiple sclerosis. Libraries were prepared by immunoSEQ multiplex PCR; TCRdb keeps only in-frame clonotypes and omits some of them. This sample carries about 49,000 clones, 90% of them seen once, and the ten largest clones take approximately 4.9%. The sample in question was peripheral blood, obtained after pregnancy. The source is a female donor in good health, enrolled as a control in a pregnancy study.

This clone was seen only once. The CDR3 DNA follows: TGTGCCAGCAGCAACAGGGTTATTAATGAAAAACTGTTTTTT. Protein product: CASSNRVINEKLFF. This chain uses TRBV28 with TRBJ1-4; TRBD1 might be the D (6 bases). The V gene lost 6 bases and the J gene lost 4 bases, with 12 bases spanning the gap. The CDR3 runs 14 residues. From germline, CDR1 is MDHEN and CDR2 SYDVKM.

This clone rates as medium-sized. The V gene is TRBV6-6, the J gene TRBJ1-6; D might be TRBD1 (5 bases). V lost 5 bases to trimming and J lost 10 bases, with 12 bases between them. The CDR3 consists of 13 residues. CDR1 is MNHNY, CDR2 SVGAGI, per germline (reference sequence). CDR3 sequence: CASSAGGGSPLHF. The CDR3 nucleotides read TGTGCCAGCAGTGCCGGCGGGGGGTCACCCCTCCACTTT.

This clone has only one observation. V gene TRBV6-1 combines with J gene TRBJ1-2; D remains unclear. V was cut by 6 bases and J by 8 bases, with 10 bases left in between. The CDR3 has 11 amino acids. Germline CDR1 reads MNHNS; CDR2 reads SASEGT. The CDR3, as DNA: TGTGCCAGCAGATCCACGGGGGGCTACACCTTC. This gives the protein CASRSTGGYTF.

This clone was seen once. The CDR3 sequence is CASSVGRTNTGELFF. DNA for the CDR3: TGTGCCAGCAGTGTAGGGCGGACAAACACCGGGGAGCTGTTTTTT. This sequence joins TRBV25-1 and TRBJ2-2, with D possibly matching TRBD1 (5 bases). This CDR3 contains 15 residues. Trimming cost V 4 bases and J 2 bases, with 11 bases left between them. CDR1 is MGHDK and CDR2 is SYGVNS in the germline V gene.

The CDR3 DNA sequence: TGTGCCAGCAGGGGGCGGATCAGGGGCGAGCAGTACTTC. It translates to CASRGRIRGEQYF. The V gene is TRBV2, the J gene TRBJ2-7, with D maybe TRBD1 (6 bases). CDR1 SNHLY and CDR2 FYNNEI come from the germline V gene. CDR3 length: 13 amino acids. V was cut by 6 bases and J by 6 bases, with 15 bases left in between.

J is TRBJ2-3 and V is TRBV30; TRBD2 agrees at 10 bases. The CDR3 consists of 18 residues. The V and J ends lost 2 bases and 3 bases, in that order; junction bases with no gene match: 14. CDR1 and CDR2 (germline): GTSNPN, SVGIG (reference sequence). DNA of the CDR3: TGTGCCTGGAGTCGATTCCCCGGGACTAGCGTCGGGACAGATACGCAGTATTTT. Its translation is CAWSRFPGTSVGTDTQYF.

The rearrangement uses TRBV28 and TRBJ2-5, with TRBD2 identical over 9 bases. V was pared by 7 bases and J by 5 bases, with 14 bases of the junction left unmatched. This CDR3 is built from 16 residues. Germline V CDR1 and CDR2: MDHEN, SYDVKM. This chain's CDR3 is CASNVRGGRAGETQYF. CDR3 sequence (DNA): TGTGCCAGCAACGTGCGGGGGGGGAGGGCCGGGGAGACCCAGTACTTC.

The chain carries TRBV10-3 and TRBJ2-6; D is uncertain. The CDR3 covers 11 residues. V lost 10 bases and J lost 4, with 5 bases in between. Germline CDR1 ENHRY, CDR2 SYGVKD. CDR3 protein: CATEGANVLTF. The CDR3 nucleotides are TGTGCCACCGAGGGGGCCAACGTCCTGACTTTC.